This T cell receptor (beta chain) was recorded in a study of T cells in Graves' hyperthyroidism and ophthalmopathy. From germline, CDR1 is MDHEN and CDR2 SYDVKM. This CDR3 region has 16 residues. V was trimmed by 4 bases and J by 5 bases, leaving 18 bases between them. There were TCR beta CDR3 regions amplified from RNA transcripts. During a first-round RT-PCR of the TCR CDR3, the HTBI primer set was used. MiXCR, run by TCRdb on the multiplex PCR reads, gives a single entry per CDR3 protein. The profile shows 650,000 to 700,000 distinct CDR3 sequences, around 15% of them singletons. This rearrangement joins TRBV28 to TRBJ1-5, with D perhaps TRBD1 (5 bases). The specimen sequenced was blood. This receptor was obtained from a man in his fifties with Graves' hyperthyroidism. This chain's CDR3 is CASSSTRAGWDQPQHF. CDR3 bases: TGTGCCAGCAGTTCCACCCGGGCAGGGTGGGATCAGCCCCAGCATTTT.